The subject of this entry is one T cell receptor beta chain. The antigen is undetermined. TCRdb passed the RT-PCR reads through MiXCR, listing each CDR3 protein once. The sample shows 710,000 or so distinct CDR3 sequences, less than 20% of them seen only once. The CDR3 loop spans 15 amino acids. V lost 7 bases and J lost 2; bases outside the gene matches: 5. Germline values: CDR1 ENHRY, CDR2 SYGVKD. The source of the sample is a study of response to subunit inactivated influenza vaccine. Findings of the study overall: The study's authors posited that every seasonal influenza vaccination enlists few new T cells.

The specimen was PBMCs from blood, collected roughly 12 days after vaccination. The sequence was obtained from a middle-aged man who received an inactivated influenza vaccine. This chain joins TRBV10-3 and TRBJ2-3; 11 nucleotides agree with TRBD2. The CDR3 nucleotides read TGTGCCATCAATCCTAGCGGGAGGTTCACAGATACGCAGTATTTT. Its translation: CAINPSGRFTDTQYF.